This TCR beta chain was recorded in a study of CD8+ T cells in alopecia areata. Study-wide results and limits: Alopecia totalis/universalis scalp especially showed more expanded CD8+ clones than normal scalp.

cDNA prepared by RNA extraction and subsequent reverse transcription served as the template for sequencing. Repertoires were generated with immunoSEQ multiplex PCR, while TCRdb's copy carries only in-frame clones and drops some. Of about 150,000 clones in the sample, roughly 60% were seen once. Of note for this clone: Its antigen is still unknown.

The sequence came from a human donor in good health. The sequencing sample was made of CD8+ T cells sorted from blood.

CDR3 DNA sequence: TGTGCCAGCAGGGGGACAGATAGCAATCAGCCCCAGCATTTT. As protein: CASRGTDSNQPQHF. V is TRBV2 and J is TRBJ1-5; TRBD1 matches at 7 bases. Germline assignment: CDR1 SNHLY and CDR2 FYNNEI. This CDR3 region has 14 residues. The ends lost 6 bases at V and 0 bases at J; junction bases unmatched: 2.